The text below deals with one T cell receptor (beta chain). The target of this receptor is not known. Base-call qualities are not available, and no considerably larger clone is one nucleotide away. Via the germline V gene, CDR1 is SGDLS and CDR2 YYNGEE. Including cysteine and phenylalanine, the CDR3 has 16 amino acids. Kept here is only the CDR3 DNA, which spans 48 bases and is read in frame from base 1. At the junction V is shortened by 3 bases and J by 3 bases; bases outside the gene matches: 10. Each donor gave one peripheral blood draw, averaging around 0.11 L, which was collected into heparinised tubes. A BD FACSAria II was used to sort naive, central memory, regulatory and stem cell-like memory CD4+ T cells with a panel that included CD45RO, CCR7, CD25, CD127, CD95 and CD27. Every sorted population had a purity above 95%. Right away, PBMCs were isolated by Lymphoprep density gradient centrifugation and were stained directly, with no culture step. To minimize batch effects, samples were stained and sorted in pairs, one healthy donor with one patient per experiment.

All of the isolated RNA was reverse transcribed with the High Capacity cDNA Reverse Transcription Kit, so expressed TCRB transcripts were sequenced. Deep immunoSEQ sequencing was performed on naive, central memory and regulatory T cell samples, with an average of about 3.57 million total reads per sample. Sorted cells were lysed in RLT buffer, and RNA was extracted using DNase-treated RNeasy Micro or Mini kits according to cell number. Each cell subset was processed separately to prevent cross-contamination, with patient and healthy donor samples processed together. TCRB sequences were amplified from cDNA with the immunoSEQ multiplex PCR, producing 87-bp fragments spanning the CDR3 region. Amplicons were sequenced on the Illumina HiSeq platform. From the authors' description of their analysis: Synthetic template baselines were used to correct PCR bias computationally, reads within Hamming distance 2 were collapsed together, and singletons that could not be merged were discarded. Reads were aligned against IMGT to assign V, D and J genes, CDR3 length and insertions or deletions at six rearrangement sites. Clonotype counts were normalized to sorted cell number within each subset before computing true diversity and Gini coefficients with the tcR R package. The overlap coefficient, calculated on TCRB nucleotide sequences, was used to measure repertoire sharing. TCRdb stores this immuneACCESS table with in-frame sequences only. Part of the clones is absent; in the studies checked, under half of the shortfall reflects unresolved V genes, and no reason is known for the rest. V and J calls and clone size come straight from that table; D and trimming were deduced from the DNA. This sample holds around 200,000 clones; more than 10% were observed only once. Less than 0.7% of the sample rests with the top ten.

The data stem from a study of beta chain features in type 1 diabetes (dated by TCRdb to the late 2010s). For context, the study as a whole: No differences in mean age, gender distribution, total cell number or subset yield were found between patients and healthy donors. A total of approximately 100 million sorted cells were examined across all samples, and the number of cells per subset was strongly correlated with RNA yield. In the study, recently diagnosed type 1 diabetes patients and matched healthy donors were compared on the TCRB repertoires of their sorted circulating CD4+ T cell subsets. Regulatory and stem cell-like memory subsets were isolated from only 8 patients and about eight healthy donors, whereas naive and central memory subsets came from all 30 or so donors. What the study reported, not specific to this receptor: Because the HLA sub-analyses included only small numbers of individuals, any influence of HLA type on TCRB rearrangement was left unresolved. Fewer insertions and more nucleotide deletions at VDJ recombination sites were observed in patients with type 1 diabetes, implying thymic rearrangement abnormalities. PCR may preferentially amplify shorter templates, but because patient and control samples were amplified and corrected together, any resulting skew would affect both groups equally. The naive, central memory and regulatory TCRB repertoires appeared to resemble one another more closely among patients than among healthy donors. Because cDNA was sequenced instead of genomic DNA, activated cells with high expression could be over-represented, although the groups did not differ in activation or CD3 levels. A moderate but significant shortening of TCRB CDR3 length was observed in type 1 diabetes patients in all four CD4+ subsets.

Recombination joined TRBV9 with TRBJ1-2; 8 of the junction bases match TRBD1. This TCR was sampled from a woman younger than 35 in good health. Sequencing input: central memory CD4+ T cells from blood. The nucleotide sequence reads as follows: TGTGCCAGCAGCGCCTGGCAGGGGGCAATTGACTATGGCTACACCTTC. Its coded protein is CASSAWQGAIDYGYTF.